A selection of T cell receptor beta chains follows, all from one sample in a study of shared clonotypes between healthy human individuals. The protocol was immunoSEQ multiplex PCR, while the TCRdb copy is restricted to in-frame clones and leaves out a portion. This sample yields millions of clones, of which 93% are seen a single time; 0.3% to 0.4% belongs to the top ten. The sample comprised naive CD4+ T cells from PBMCs. The source is a man aged 18 to 30 in good health. Some clones in this sample may be carry-over from other donors' samples. Each CDR3 is given with its conserved first and last residue. The D gene is left open where the match is weak. Expanded clones get a size class; other rows say once, few or many, or leave the size out.

V gene	clone size	J gene	D gene	CDR3 protein	CDR3 DNA
TRBV5-1	-	TRBJ1-1	-	CASEVNPGGNTGAFF	TGCGCCAGCGAAGTTAATCCCGGGGGCAATACCGGGGCTTTCTTT
TRBV29-1	-	TRBJ2-4	-	CSVEVRGETKNIQYF	TGCAGCGTTGAAGTCAGGGGGGAAACCAAAAACATTCAGTACTTC
TRBV2	-	TRBJ2-1	TRBD2	CASNRLAGVDEQFF	TGTGCCAGCAACCGACTAGCGGGAGTTGATGAGCAGTTCTTC
TRBV18	few	TRBJ1-1	-	CASSSQGGGTEAFF	TGTGCCAGCTCATCACAGGGAGGAGGCACTGAAGCTTTCTTT
TRBV10-3	-	TRBJ2-7	-	CAISSGVEQYF	TGTGCCATCAGTTCAGGGGTCGAGCAGTACTTC
TRBV6-4	-	TRBJ2-1	-	CASSSGGFF	TGTGCCAGCAGCTCCGGGGGGTTCTTC
TRBV11-2	-	TRBJ1-2	TRBD1	CASRAFRSLDRTNYGYTF	TGTGCCAGCCGAGCTTTTAGGTCTCTGGACAGGACAAACTATGGCTACACCTTC
TRBV29-1	-	TRBJ1-1	-	CSVALRGGNTEAFF	TGCAGCGTTGCGTTGAGGGGAGGGAACACTGAAGCTTTCTTT
TRBV11-2	-	TRBJ1-3	-	CASSISFPGGGNTIYF	TGTGCCAGCAGCATTTCATTCCCCGGTGGTGGAAACACCATATATTTT
TRBV9	-	TRBJ2-1	-	CASSPRGLVLGNEQFF	TGTGCCAGCAGCCCCCGGGGGCTAGTCTTAGGGAATGAGCAGTTCTTC
TRBV5-8	-	TRBJ2-7	TRBD2	CASSDVGGGTYEQYF	TGTGCCAGCAGCGACGTCGGGGGAGGGACCTACGAGCAGTACTTC
TRBV6-6	-	TRBJ1-1	-	CASSYSSPAEAFF	TGTGCCAGCAGTTACTCGAGTCCCGCTGAAGCTTTCTTT
TRBV5-1	few	TRBJ2-2	-	CASSLDNTGELFF	TGCGCCAGCAGCTTGGATAACACCGGGGAGCTGTTTTTT
TRBV10-3	-	TRBJ1-5	-	CAISDSGKTSAQPQHF	TGTGCCATCAGTGATTCGGGCAAAACAAGTGCTCAGCCCCAGCATTTT
TRBV27	-	TRBJ2-2	-	CASSSLRDWSGELFF	TGTGCCAGCAGTTCCCTCCGGGATTGGTCCGGGGAGCTGTTTTTT
TRBV7-8	-	TRBJ1-5	-	CASSLANQPQHF	TGTGCCAGCAGCTTAGCGAATCAGCCCCAGCATTTT
TRBV5-4	once	TRBJ2-2	TRBD1	CASSTGQGEVGELFF	TGTGCCAGCAGCACGGGACAGGGGGAGGTCGGGGAGCTGTTTTTT
TRBV27	-	TRBJ1-2	-	CASSSFQGHYGYTF	TGTGCCAGCAGTTCTTTCCAGGGGCACTATGGCTACACCTTC
TRBV7-3	-	TRBJ1-1	TRBD1	CASSQGGVGTEAFF	TGTGCCAGCAGCCAAGGGGGCGTAGGCACTGAAGCTTTCTTT
TRBV5-4	-	TRBJ2-3	TRBD2	CASSPTSGNTDTQYF	TGTGCCAGCAGCCCGACTAGCGGCAACACAGATACGCAGTATTTT
TRBV6-6	-	TRBJ2-7	-	CASSPPPAPFSYEQYF	TGTGCCAGCAGTCCCCCTCCAGCTCCATTTTCGTACGAGCAGTACTTC
TRBV7-9	-	TRBJ1-1	-	CASSPFERAPSTEAFF	TGTGCCAGCAGCCCTTTCGAGAGGGCCCCGAGTACTGAAGCTTTCTTT
TRBV18	-	TRBJ2-5	TRBD1	CASSQPGQGVLTETQYF	TGTGCCAGCTCACAGCCAGGACAGGGGGTTCTTACGGAGACCCAGTACTTC
TRBV19	-	TRBJ1-5	-	CASSILYMNQPQHF	TGTGCCAGTAGTATTCTCTACATGAATCAGCCCCAGCATTTT
TRBV28	once	TRBJ2-2	-	CASSLGGSGTGELFF	TGTGCCAGCAGTTTAGGGGGATCGGGGACCGGGGAGCTGTTTTTT
TRBV28	-	TRBJ1-5	-	CASSSTVSQPQHF	TGTGCCAGCAGTTCCACAGTCTCTCAGCCCCAGCATTTT
TRBV7-9	-	TRBJ1-4	-	CASRPGTTNEKLFF	TGTGCCAGCAGGCCCGGGACAACTAATGAAAAACTGTTTTTT
TRBV5-1	-	TRBJ2-3	TRBD2	CASSGGGISDTQYF	TGCGCCAGCAGCGGCGGGGGGATATCGGATACGCAGTATTTT
TRBV5-1	-	TRBJ2-1	-	CASSSSSYNEQFF	TGCGCCAGCAGCTCCAGCTCCTACAATGAGCAGTTCTTC
TRBV19	-	TRBJ2-1	-	CASDEGYEQFF	TGTGCCAGTGATGAAGGGTATGAGCAGTTCTTC
TRBV5-4	-	TRBJ2-3	TRBD2	CASSSGRGEDTQYF	TGTGCCAGCAGTAGCGGGAGAGGGGAAGATACGCAGTATTTT
TRBV19	-	TRBJ1-2	-	CASSIVAGTYGYTF	TGTGCCAGTAGTATAGTGGCAGGAACCTATGGCTACACCTTC
TRBV28	-	TRBJ1-5	-	CASSLTEYSNQPQHF	TGTGCCAGCAGCCTGACAGAATATAGCAATCAGCCCCAGCATTTT
TRBV9	-	TRBJ2-3	-	CASSEGRTSTDTQYF	TGTGCCAGCAGCGAGGGGAGAACTAGCACAGATACGCAGTATTTT
TRBV28	-	TRBJ1-6	-	CASSSPGLSPLHF	TGTGCCAGCAGTTCACCGGGCCTCTCACCCCTCCACTTT